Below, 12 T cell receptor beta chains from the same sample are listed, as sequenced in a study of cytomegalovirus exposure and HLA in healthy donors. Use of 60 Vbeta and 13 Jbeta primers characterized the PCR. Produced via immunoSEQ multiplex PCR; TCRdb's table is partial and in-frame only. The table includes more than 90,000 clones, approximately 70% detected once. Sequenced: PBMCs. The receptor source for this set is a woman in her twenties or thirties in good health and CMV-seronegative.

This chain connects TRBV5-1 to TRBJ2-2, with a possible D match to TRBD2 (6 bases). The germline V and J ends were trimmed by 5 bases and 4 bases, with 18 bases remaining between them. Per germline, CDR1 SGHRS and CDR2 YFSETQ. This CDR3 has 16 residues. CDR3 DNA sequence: TGCGCCAGCAGGGGGGATGGTAGCGGCCTCACCGGGGAGCTGTTTTTT. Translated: CASRGDGSGLTGELFF.

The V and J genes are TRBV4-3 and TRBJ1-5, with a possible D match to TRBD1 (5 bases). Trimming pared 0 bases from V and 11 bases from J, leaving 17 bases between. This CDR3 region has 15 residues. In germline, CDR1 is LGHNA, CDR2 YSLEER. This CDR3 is CASSQDWEGNGAQHF. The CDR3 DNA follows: TGCGCCAGCAGCCAAGATTGGGAGGGGAACGGGGCCCAGCATTTT.

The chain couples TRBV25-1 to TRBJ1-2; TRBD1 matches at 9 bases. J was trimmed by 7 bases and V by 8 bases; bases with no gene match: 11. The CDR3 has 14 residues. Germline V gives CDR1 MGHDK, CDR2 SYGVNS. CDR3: CASSRTGEAGGYTF. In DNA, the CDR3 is TGTGCCAGCTCCCGGACAGGGGAGGCGGGTGGCTACACCTTC.

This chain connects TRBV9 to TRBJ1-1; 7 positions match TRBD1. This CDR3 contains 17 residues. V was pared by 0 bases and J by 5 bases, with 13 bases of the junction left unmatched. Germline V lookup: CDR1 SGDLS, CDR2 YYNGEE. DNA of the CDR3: TGTGCCAGCAGCGTAGCTCGCGGAGGGGGCGCGTGGACTGAAGCTTTCTTT. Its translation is CASSVARGGGAWTEAFF.

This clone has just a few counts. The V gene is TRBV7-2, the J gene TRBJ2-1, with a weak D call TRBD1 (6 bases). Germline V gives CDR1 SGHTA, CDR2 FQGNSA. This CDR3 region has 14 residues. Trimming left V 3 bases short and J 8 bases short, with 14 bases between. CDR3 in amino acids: CASSFRGLGDEQFF. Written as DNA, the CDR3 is TGTGCCAGCAGCTTCAGGGGATTAGGGGATGAGCAGTTCTTC.

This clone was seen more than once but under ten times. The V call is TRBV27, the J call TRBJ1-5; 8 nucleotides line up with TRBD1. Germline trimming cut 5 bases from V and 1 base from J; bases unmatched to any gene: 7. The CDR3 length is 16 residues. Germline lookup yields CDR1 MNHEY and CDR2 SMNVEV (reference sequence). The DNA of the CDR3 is TGTGCCAGCAGTCGGACAGGGAGTCGCAGCAATCAGCCCCAGCATTTT. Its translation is CASSRTGSRSNQPQHF.

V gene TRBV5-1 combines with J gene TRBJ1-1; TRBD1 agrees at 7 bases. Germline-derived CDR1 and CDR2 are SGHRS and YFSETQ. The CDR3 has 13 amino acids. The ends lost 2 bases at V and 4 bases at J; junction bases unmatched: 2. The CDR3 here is CASSFQGGTEAFF. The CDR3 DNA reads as TGCGCCAGCAGCTTTCAGGGGGGCACTGAAGCTTTCTTT.

The CDR3 coding sequence is TGTGCCAGCACCCTTTTTCGAGGGGGGGCCGAAAACGGTGCCAAAAACATTCAGTACTTC. Amino acid sequence: CASTLFRGGAENGAKNIQYF. V gene TRBV6-4 combines with J gene TRBJ2-4; possibly TRBD2 for D (7 bases). CDR1 is MRHNA and CDR2 is SNTAGT in the germline V gene. CDR3 length: 20 residues. V dropped 7 bases and J dropped 1 base, with 29 bases sitting between them.

The CDR3 spells CASSDLLGNSPLHF. Here the CDR3 DNA reads TGTGCCAGCAGTGACTTACTAGGAAATTCACCCCTCCACTTT. J is TRBJ1-6 and V is TRBV25-1, with D uncertain. V was clipped by 3 bases and J by 7 bases, with 10 bases between them. This CDR3 is built from 14 residues. Germline V gives CDR1 MGHDK, CDR2 SYGVNS.

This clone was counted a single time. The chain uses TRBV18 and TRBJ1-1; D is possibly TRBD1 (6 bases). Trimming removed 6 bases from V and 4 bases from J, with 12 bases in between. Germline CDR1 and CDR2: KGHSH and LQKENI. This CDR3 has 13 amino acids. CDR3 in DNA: TGTGCCAGCTCGCCTGACAGGACCACTGAAGCTTTCTTT. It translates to CASSPDRTTEAFF.

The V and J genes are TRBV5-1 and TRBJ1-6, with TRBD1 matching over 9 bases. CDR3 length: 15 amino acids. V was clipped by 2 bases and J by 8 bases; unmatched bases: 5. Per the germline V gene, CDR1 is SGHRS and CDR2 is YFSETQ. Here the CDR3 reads CASSFSGDRDSPLHF. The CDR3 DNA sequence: TGCGCCAGCAGCTTCTCAGGGGACAGGGATTCACCCCTCCACTTT. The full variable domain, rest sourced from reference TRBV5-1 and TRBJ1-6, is KAGVTQTPRYLIKTRGQQVTLSCSPISGHRSVSWYQQTPGQGLQFLFEYFSETQRNKGNFPGRFSGRQFSNSRSEMNVSTLELGDSALYLCASSFSGDRDSPLHFGNGTRLTVT.

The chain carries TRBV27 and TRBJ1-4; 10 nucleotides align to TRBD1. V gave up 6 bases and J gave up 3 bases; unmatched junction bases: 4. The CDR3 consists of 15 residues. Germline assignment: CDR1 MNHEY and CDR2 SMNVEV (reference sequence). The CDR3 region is CASRTGGFSNEKLFF. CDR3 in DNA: TGTGCCAGCAGGACAGGGGGCTTTTCTAATGAAAAACTGTTTTTT.